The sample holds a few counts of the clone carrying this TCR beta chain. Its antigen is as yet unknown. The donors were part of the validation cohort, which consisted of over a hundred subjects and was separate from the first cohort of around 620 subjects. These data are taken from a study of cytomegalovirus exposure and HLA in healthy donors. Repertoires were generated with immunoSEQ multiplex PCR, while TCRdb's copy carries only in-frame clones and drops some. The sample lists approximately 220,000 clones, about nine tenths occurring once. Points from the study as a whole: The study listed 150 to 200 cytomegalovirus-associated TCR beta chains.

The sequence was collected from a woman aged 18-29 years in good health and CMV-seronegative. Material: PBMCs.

The CDR3 loop reads CSVGGGAGGYTF. In DNA form, the CDR3 reads TGCAGCGTTGGTGGGGGCGCGGGTGGCTACACCTTC. The rearrangement joins TRBV29-1 to TRBJ1-2; D might be TRBD1 (6 bases). There are 12 residues in the CDR3. Trimming pared 4 bases from V and 7 bases from J, leaving 13 bases between. Germline loops: CDR1 SQVTM, CDR2 ANQGSEA.